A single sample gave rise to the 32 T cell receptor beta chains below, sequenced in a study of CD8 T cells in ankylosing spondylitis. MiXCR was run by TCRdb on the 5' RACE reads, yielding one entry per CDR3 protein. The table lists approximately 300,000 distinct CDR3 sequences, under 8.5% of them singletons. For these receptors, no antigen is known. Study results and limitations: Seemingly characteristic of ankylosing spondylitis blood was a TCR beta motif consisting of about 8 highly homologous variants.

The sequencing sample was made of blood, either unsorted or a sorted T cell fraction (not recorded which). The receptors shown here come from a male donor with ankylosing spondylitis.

The CDR3 DNA follows: TGTGCCAGCAGTGCCTGGGGACGGCGTAATAATTCACCCCTCCACTTT. This codes for CASSAWGRRNNSPLHF. The rearrangement uses TRBV25-1 and TRBJ1-6, with D possibly matching TRBD1 (5 bases). The CDR3 is 16 amino acids. Germline V gives CDR1 MGHDK, CDR2 SYGVNS. V dropped 4 bases and J dropped 5 bases, with 15 bases sitting between them.

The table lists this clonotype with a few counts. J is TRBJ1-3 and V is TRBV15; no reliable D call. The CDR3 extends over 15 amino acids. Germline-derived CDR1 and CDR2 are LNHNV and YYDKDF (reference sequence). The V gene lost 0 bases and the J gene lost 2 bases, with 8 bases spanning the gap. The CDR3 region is CATSRDNQAGNTIYF. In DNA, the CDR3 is TGTGCCACCAGCAGAGATAACCAGGCTGGAAACACCATATATTTT.

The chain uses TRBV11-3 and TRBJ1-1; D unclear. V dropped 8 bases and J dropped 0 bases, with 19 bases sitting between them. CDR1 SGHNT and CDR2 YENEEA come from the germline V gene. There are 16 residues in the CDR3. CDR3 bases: TGTGCCAGCGGAGGCGAGGATTATTCTATGAACACTGAAGCTTTCTTT. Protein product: CASGGEDYSMNTEAFF.

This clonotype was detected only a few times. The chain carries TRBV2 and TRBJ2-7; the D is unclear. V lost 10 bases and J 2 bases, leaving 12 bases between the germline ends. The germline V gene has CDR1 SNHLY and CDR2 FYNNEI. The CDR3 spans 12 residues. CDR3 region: CATHTGPYEQYF. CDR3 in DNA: TGTGCCACCCACACGGGTCCCTACGAGCAGTACTTC.

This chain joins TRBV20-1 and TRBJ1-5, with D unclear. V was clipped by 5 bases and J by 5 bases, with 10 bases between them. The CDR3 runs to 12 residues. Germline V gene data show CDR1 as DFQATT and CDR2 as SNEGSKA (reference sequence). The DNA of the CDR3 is TGCAGTGCTTCCCGAGGGCATCAGCCCCAGCATTTT. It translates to CSASRGHQPQHF.

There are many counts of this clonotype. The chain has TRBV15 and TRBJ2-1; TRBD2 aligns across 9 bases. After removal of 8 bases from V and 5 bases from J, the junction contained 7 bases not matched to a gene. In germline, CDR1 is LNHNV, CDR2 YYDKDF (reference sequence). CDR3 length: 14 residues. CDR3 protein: CATQVRLADNEQFF. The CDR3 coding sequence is TGTGCCACCCAGGTACGACTAGCGGACAATGAGCAGTTCTTC.

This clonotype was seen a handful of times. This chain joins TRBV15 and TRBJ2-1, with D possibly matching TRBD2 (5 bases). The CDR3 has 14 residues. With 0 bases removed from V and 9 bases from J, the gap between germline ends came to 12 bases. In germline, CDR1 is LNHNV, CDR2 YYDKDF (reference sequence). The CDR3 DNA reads TGTGCCACCAGCAGAGACCGGTACGCGGGTGAGCAGTTCTTC. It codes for CATSRDRYAGEQFF.

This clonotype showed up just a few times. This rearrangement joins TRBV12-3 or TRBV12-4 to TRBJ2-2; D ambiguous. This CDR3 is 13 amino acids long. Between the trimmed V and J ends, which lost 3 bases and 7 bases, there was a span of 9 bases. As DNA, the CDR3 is TGTGCCAGCAGTTTCGACACCTTCGGGGAGCTGTTTTTT. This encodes CASSFDTFGELFF.

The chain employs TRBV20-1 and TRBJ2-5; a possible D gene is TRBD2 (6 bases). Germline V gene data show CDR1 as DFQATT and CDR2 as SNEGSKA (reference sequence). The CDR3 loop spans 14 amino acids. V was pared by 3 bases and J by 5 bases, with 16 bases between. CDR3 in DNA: TGCAGTGCTAGTACTAGCTGGGGTAGGGAGACCCAGTACTTC. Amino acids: CSASTSWGRETQYF.

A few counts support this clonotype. Written as DNA, the CDR3 is TGTGCCAGCAGTTTCCTCCCCGGGGGGGGTCTAGCCCGTACAGATACGCAGTATTTT. It translates to CASSFLPGGGLARTDTQYF. The chain joins TRBV27 to TRBJ2-3; 8 nucleotides agree with TRBD2. Looked up from germline, CDR1 is MNHEY and CDR2 is SMNVEV (reference sequence). The CDR3 spans 19 residues. The junction had 17 bases not matched to a gene; V was cut back by 3 bases and J by 3 bases.

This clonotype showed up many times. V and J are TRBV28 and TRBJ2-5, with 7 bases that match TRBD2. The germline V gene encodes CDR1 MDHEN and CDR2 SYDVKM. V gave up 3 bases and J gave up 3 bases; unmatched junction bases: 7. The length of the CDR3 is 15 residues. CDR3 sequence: CASSLSGAGEETQYF. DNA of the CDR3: TGTGCCAGCAGTTTGTCCGGGGCGGGGGAAGAGACCCAGTACTTC.

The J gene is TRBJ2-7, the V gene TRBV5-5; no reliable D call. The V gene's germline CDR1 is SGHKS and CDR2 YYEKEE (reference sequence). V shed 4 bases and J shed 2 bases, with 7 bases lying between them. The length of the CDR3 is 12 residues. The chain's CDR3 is CASSPTAYEQYF. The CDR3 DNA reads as TGTGCCAGCAGCCCCACAGCCTACGAGCAGTACTTC. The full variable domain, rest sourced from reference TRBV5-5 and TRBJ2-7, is DAGVTQSPTHLIKTRGQQVTLRCSPISGHKSVSWYQQVLGQGPQFIFQYYEKEERGRGNFPDRFSARQFPNYSSELNVNALLLGDSALYLCASSPTAYEQYFGPGTRLTVT.

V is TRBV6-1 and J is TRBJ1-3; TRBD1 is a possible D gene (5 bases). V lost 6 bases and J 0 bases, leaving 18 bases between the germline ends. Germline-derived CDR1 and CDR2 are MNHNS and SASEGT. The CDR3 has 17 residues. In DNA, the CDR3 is TGTGCCAGCAGCTCCCCGACCGGGACGGACTCTGGAAACACCATATATTTT. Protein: CASSSPTGTDSGNTIYF.

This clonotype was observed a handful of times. DNA of the CDR3: TGTGCCAGCAGTCCCAACCGGGACACGTCGCACGAGCAGTACTTC. Protein product: CASSPNRDTSHEQYF. The V and J genes are TRBV12-3 or TRBV12-4 and TRBJ2-7, with a tentative D call TRBD1 (6 bases). V was shortened by 5 bases and J by 5 bases, with 19 bases between the two germline ends. CDR3 length: 15 residues.

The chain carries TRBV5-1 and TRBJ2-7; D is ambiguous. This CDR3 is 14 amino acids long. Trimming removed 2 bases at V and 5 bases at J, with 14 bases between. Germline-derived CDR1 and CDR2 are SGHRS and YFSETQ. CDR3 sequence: CASSFLDRHHEQYF. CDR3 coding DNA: TGCGCCAGCAGCTTCCTGGACCGTCACCACGAGCAGTACTTC.

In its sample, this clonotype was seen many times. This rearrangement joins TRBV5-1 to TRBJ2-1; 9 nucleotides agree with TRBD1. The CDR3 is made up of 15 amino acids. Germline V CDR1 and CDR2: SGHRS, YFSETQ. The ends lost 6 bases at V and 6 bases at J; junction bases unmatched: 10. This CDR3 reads CASTPGTGKFNEQFF. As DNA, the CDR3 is TGCGCCAGCACCCCCGGGACAGGGAAGTTCAATGAGCAGTTCTTC.

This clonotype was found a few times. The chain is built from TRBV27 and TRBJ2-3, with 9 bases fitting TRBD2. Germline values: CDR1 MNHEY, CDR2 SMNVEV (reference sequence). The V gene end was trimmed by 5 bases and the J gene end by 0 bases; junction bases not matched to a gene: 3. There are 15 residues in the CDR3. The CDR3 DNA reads TGTGCCAGCAGTAAAGGACTAGCGAGCACAGATACGCAGTATTTT. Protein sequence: CASSKGLASTDTQYF.

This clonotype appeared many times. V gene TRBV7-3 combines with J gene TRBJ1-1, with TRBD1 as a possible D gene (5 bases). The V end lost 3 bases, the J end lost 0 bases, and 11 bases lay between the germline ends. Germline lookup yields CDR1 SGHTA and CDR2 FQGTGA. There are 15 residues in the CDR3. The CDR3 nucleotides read TGTGCCAGCAGCTTGCCCGGGACCGTGAACACTGAAGCTTTCTTT. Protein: CASSLPGTVNTEAFF. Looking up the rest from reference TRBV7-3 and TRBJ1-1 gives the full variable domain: GAGVSQTPSNKVTEKGKYVELRCDPISGHTALYWYRQSLGQGPEFLIYFQGTGAADDSGLPNDRFFAVRPEGSVSTLKIQRTERGDSAVYLCASSLPGTVNTEAFFGQGTRLTVV.

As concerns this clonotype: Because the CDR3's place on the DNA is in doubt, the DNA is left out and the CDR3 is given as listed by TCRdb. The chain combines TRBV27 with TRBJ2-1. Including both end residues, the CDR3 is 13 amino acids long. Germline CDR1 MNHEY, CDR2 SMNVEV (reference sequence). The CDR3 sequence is CASSTSEDNEQFF.

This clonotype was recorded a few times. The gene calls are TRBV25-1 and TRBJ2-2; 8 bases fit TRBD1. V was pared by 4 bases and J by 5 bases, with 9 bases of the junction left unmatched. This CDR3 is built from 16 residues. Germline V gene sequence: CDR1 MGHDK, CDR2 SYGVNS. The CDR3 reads CASSGLDRGGTGELFF. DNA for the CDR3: TGTGCCAGCAGTGGACTCGACAGGGGAGGAACCGGGGAGCTGTTTTTT.

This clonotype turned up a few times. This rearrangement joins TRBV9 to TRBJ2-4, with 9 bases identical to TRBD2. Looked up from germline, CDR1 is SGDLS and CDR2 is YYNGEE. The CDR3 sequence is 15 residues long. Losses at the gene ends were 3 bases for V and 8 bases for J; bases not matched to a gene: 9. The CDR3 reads CASSGAGGPIHIQYF. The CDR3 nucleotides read TGTGCCAGCAGCGGGGCGGGAGGGCCGATCCACATTCAGTACTTC.

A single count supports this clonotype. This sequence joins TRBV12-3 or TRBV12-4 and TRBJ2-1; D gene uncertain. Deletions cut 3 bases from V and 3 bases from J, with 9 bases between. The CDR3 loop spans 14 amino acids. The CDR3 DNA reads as TGTGCCAGCAGTTTTGAGCTAGACTACAATGAGCAGTTCTTC. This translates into CASSFELDYNEQFF.

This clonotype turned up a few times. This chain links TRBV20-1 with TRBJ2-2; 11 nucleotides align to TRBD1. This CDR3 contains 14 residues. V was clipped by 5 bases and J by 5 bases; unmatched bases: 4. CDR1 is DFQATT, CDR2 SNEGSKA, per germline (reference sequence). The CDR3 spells CSAPGTGGTGELFF. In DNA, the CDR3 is TGCAGTGCTCCCGGGACAGGGGGGACCGGGGAGCTGTTTTTT.

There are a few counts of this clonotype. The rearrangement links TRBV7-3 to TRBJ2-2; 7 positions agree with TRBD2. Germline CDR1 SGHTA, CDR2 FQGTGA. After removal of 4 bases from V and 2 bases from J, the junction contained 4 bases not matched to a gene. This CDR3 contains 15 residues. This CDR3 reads CASSSRLANTGELFF. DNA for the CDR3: TGTGCCAGCAGCTCCCGACTAGCTAACACCGGGGAGCTGTTTTTT.

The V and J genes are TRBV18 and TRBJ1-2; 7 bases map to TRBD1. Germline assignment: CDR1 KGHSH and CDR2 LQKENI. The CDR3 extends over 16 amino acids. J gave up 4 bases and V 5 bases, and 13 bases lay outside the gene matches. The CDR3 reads CASSKDRQPTTYGYTF. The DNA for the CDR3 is TGTGCCAGCTCAAAGGACAGGCAACCCACTACCTATGGCTACACCTTC.

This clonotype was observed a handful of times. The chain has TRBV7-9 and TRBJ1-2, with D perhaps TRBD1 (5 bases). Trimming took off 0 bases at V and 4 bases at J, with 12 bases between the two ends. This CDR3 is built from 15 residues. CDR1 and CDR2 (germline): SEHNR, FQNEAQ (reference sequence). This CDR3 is CASSLAERQTYGYTF. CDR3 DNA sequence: TGTGCCAGCAGCTTAGCAGAACGACAGACCTATGGCTACACCTTC.

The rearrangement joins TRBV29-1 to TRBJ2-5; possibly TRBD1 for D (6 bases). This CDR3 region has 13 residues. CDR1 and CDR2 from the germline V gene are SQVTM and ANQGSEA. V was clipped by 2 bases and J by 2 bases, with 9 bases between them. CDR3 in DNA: TGCAGCGTTGAAAGCCAGGGGCAAGAGACCCAGTACTTC. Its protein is CSVESQGQETQYF.

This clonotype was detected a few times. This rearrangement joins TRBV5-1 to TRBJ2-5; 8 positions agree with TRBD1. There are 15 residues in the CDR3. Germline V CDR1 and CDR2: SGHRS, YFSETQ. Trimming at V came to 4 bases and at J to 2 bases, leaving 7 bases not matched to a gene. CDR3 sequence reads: CASSLMGTGQETQYF. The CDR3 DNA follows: TGCGCCAGCAGCCTAATGGGGACAGGACAAGAGACCCAGTACTTC. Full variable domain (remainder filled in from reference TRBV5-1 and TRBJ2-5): KAGVTQTPRYLIKTRGQQVTLSCSPISGHRSVSWYQQTPGQGLQFLFEYFSETQRNKGNFPGRFSGRQFSNSRSEMNVSTLELGDSALYLCASSLMGTGQETQYFGPGTRLLVL.

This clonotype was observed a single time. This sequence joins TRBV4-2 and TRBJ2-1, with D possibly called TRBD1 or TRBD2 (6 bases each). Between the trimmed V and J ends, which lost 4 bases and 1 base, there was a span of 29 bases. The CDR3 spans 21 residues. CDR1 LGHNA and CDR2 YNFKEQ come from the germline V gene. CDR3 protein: CASSLRLGRTVLGGSYNEQFF. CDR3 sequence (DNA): TGTGCCAGCAGCCTGAGGCTCGGACGGACAGTCCTTGGGGGGTCCTACAATGAGCAGTTCTTC.

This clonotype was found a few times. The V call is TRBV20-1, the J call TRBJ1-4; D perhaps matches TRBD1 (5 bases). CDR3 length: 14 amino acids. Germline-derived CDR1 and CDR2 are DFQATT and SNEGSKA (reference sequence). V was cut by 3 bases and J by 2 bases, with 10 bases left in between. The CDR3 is CSASDSGTNEKLFF. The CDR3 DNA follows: TGCAGTGCTAGTGACAGTGGGACTAATGAAAAACTGTTTTTT.

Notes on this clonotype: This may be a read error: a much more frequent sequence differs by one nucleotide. The DNA for the CDR3 is TGTGCCAGAAGCGACAGGGTGTTGGGCTACACCTTC. Protein sequence: CARSDRVLGYTF. The chain carries TRBV25-1 and TRBJ1-2; 7 bases fit TRBD1. CDR3 length equals 12 residues. J lost 8 bases, V lost 9 bases, and 9 bases had no gene match. Germline-derived CDR1 and CDR2 are MGHDK and SYGVNS.

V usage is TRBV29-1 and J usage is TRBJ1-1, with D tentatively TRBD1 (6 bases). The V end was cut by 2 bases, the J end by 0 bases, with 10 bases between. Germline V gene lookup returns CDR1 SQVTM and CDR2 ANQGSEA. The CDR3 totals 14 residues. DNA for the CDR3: TGCAGCGTTGAAAGCGCAGGGGTGAACACTGAAGCTTTCTTT. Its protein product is CSVESAGVNTEAFF.